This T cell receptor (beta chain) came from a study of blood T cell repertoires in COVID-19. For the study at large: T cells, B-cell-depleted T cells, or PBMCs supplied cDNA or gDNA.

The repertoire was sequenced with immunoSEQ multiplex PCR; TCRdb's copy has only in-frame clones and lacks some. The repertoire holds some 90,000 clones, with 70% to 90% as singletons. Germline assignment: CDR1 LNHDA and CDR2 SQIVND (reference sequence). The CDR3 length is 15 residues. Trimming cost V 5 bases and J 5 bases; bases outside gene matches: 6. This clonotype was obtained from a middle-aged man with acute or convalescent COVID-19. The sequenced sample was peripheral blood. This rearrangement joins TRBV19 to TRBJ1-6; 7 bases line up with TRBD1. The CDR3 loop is CASSPQGVDNSPLHF. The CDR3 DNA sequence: TGTGCCAGTAGTCCCCAGGGGGTCGATAATTCACCCCTCCACTTT.